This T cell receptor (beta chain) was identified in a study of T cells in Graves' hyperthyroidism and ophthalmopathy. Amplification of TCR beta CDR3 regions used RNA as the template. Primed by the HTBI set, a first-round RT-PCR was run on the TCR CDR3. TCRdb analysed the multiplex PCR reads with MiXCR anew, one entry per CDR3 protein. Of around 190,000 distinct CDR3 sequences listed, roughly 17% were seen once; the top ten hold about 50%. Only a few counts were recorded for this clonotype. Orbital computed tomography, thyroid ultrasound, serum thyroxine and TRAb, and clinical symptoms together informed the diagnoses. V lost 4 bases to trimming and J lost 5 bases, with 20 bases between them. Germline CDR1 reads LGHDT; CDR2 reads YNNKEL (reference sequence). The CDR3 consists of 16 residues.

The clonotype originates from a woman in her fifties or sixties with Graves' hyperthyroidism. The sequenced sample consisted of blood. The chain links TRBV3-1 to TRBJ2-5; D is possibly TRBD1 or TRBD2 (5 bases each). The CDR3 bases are TGTGCCAGCAGCCGAAGAGAGGGGCGGAAAGGGGAGACCCAGTACTTC. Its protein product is CASSRREGRKGETQYF.